The entry below gives a single T cell receptor (beta chain) sequence along with its context. The sample belongs to a study of Ad26.COV2.S vaccination and SARS-CoV-2 variants. The CDR3 loop spans 14 amino acids. V lost 1 base to trimming and J lost 1 base, with 8 bases between them. Germline V lookup: CDR1 SNHLY, CDR2 FYNNEI. TCRdb keeps only in-frame clones here, not all; method: immunoSEQ multiplex PCR. The sample carries around 340,000 clones, about 89% recorded once. Described treatment: around 19 received Ad26.COV2.S at low or high dose, single or two shots; 5 received placebo; per-sample allocation not given. Sampling was done on day 63 after the first vaccine or placebo injection.

The source is a person between 18 and 65 years old who received the Ad26.COV2.S COVID-19 vaccine or a placebo. The chain uses TRBV2 and TRBJ2-7, with a tentative D call TRBD2 (6 bases). Sequences were derived from peripheral blood, sampled in a trial of Ad26.COV2.S vaccine versus placebo. The CDR3 spells CASSEGGVSYEQYF. The DNA for the CDR3 is TGTGCCAGCAGTGAAGGGGGGGTGTCCTACGAGCAGTACTTC.